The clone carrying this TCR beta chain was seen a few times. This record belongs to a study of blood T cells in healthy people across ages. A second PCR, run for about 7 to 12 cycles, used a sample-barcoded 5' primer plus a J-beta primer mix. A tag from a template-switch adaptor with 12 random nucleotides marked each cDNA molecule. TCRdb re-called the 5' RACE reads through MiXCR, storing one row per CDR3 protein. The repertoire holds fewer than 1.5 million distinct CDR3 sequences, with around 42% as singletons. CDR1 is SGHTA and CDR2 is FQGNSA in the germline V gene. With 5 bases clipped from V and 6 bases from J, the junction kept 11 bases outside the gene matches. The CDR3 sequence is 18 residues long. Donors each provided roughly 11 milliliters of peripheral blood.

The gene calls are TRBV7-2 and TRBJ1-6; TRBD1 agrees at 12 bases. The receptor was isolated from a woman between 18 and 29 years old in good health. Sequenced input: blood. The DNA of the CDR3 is TGTGCCAGCAGCAACCGGGGGGGACAGGGGGCAGCTAATTCACCCCTCCACTTT. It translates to CASSNRGGQGAANSPLHF.